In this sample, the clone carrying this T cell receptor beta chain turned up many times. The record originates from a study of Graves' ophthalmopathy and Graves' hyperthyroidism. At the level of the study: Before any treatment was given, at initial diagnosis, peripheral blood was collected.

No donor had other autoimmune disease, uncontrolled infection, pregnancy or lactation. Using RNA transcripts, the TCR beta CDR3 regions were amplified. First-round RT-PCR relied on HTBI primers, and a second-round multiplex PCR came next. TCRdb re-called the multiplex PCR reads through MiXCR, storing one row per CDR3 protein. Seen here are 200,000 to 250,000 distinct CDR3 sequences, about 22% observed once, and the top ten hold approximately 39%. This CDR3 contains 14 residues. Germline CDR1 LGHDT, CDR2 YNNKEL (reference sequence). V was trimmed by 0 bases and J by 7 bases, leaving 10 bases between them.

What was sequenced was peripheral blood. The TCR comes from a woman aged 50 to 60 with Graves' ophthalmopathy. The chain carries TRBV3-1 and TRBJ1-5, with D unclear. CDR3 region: CASSQENGRQPQHF. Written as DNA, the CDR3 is TGTGCCAGCAGCCAAGAGAATGGACGGCAGCCCCAGCATTTT.